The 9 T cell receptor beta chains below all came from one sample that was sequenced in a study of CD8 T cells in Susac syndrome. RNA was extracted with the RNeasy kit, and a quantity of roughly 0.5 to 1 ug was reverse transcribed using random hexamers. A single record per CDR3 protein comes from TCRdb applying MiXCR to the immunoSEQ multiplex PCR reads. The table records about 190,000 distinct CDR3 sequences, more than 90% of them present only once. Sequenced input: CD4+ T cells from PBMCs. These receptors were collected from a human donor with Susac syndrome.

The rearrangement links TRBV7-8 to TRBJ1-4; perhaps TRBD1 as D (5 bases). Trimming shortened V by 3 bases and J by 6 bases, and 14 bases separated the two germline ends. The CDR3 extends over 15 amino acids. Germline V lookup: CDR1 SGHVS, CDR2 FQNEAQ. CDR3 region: CASSFDTVGDEKLFF. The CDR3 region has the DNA TGTGCCAGCAGCTTCGATACAGTAGGGGATGAAAAACTGTTTTTT. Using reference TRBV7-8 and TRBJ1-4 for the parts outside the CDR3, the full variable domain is GAGVSQSPRYKVAKRGQDVALRCDPISGHVSLFWYQQALGQGPEFLTYFQNEAQLDKSGLPSDRFFAERPEGSVSTLKIQRTQQEDSAVYLCASSFDTVGDEKLFFGSGTQLSVL.

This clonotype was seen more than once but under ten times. CDR3 sequence (DNA): TGTGCCAGCACCGGGAGTCACGAGCAGTACTTC. Protein product: CASTGSHEQYF. This chain links TRBV6-1 with TRBJ2-7; D perhaps matches TRBD2 (6 bases). There are 11 residues in the CDR3. The germline V gene encodes CDR1 MNHNS and CDR2 SASEGT. The ends were cut back, 7 bases at V and 5 bases at J, with 9 bases in the middle.

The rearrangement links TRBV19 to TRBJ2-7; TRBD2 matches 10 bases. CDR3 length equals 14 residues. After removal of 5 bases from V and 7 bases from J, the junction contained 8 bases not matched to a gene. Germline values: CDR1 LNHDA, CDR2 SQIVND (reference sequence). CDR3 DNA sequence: TGTGCCAGTAGTCTAGCGGGGGTTACGGAAGAGCAGTACTTC. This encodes CASSLAGVTEEQYF.

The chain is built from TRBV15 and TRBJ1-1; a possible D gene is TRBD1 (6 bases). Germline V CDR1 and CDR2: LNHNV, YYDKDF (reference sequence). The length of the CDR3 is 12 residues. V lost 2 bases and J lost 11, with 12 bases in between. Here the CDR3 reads CATSRSTGGAFF. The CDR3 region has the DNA TGTGCCACCAGCAGATCGACAGGTGGGGCTTTCTTT.

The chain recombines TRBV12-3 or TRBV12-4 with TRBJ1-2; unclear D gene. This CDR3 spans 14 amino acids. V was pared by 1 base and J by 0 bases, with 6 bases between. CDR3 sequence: CASSLGAANYGYTF. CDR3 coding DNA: TGTGCCAGCAGTTTAGGGGCAGCTAACTATGGCTACACCTTC.

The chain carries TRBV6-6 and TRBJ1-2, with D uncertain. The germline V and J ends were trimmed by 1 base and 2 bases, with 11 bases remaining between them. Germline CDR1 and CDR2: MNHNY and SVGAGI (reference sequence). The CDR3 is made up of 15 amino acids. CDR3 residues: CASSYWREPNYGYTF. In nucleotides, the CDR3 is TGTGCCAGCAGTTACTGGAGGGAACCCAACTATGGCTACACCTTC.

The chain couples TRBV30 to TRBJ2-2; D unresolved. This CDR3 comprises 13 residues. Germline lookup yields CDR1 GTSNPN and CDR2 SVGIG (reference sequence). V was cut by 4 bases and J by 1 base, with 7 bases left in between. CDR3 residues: CAWKVENTGELFF. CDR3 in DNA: TGTGCCTGGAAAGTCGAGAACACCGGGGAGCTGTTTTTT.

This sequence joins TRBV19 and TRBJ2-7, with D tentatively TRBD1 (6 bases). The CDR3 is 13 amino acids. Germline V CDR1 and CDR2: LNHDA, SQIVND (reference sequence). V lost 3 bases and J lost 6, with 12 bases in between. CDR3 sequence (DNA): TGTGCCAGTAGTATCAGGGGCGGGTCCGAGCAGTACTTC. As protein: CASSIRGGSEQYF.

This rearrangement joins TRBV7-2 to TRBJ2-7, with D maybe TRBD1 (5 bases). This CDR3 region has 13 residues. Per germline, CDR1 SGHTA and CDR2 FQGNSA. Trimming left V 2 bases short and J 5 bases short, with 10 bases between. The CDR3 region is CASSLSRVDEQYF. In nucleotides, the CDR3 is TGTGCCAGCAGCTTATCCAGGGTGGACGAGCAGTACTTC.